The clone carrying this T cell receptor beta chain was seen a few times. Its antigen remains unknown. Trimming stripped 6 bases from V and 3 bases from J, with 9 bases between. This CDR3 is 12 amino acids long. TCRdb itself ran the reads through MiXCR, one entry per CDR3 protein. The sample consists of roughly 190,000 distinct CDR3 sequences, less than 9.5% of them appearing once. This sample was taken from a study of T cell repertoires in cytomegalovirus infection. General study points: Cumulative frequency of public TCR beta families picked out carriers of CMV plus the relevant HLA.

Sample: PBMCs. The V and J genes are TRBV12-3 or TRBV12-4 and TRBJ2-7; D is undetermined. The clonotype comes from a human donor in good health (CMV status not recorded). Some clones in this sample may be carry-over from other donors' samples. This CDR3 reads CASRSDGYEQYF. The CDR3 DNA is TGTGCCAGCAGATCTGACGGCTACGAGCAGTACTTC.